This TCR beta chain stems from a study of radiotherapy plus CTLA-4 blockade in lung cancer. Study-level background: Overall, less than 20% of patients showed an objective response, while 31% attained disease control. The study, taken as a whole, reports: Expansion in blood of tumor-derived TCR clones was seen after radiotherapy plus ipilimumab.

Generated by immunoSEQ multiplex PCR, the TCRdb table keeps only in-frame clones and is missing some. The sample records some 74,000 clones, roughly 80% being singletons. As for this clone: Its cognate antigen is unknown.

Chemo-refractory metastatic non-small-cell lung cancer patients received focal radiation with ipilimumab CTLA-4 blockade. Germline values: CDR1 SNHLY, CDR2 FYNNEI. The V end was cut by 4 bases, the J end by 6 bases, with 22 bases between. The CDR3 length is 17 residues. This TCR was recovered from a human donor with non-small cell lung cancer who had a complete response to radiotherapy plus ipilimumab. The sample was peripheral blood, taken from a patient treated with radiotherapy plus ipilimumab. The chain combines TRBV2 with TRBJ2-1, with a tentative D call TRBD2 (7 bases). The CDR3 protein is CASSGRAWGGRFNEQFF. CDR3 in DNA: TGTGCCAGCAGTGGACGGGCTTGGGGGGGCCGTTTCAATGAGCAGTTCTTC.